The entry below gives a single TCR beta chain sequence along with its context. This clone's antigen is unknown. The sample holds no much larger clone one base away, and base qualities are not on file. TCRbeta CDR3 regions were amplified from genomic DNA by means of the immunoSEQ Assay, a bias-controlled multiplex PCR. From the authors' description of their analysis: Nucleated cell counts per sample were estimated from amplification of reference gene primers within the assay. To quantify the absolute abundance of each unique TCRbeta CDR3 rearrangement, sequence reads were collapsed and filtered. Productive Simpson clonality was computed per sample as the square root of Simpson's diversity index over productive rearrangements. Drawn from immuneACCESS, this table holds only the in-frame rearrangements with V and J called that TCRdb kept. Clones are partly lost; checked studies trace under half to an unresolved V gene and leave the rest unexplained. Clone size and V and J calls were adopted from that table, with D and trimming inferred from the DNA. This sample comprises about 230,000 clones, over 75% of them detected only once. The ten biggest clones cover under 14% of the sample.

One collaborating source in Seattle enrolled patients during active infection and followed them longitudinally through the course of disease. Whole blood was collected in K2EDTA tubes by collaborating institutions according to the institutions' own protocols. For TCRbeta analysis, collaborators shipped samples in one of three forms: frozen whole blood, isolated PBMCs, or DNA extracted from either of those sample types. The sample is drawn from a study of blood T cell repertoires in COVID-19 (dated by TCRdb to the early 2020s). About the investigation overall: Samples from collaborators originated in the United States, Italy and Spain and spanned both the acute and convalescent phases of COVID-19. The prospective study material was composed of cDNA or gDNA derived from T cells, B-cell-depleted T cells, or PBMCs. Deeply sampled blood TCRbeta repertoires from subjects exposed to, actively infected with, or recovered from COVID-19 were included in the dataset. The repertoires were made available in a free public database intended to serve as a resource for research on the immune response to SARS-CoV-2. Samples were obtained from the ongoing ImmuneRACE study (first 160 participants) and from over 1,000 subjects provided by 6 global collaborators. Sample metadata almost always included a de-identified subject ID, COVID-19 status, age in years and sex. HLA class I and class II types, where available, came from metadata supplied by the sample provider rather than from assay-based typing. Results the study describes overall, beyond this receptor: The amount of clinical and demographic metadata varied by source and participant and was provided uncurated.

V and J are trimmed by 0 bases and 3 bases, and the gene matches miss 5 bases of the junction. The CDR3 spans 17 residues, from the cysteine through the phenylalanine. Just CDR3 DNA is preserved here, 51 bases in frame from base 1. CDR1 is given as MGHRA and CDR2 as YSYEKL, both from the germline V gene. The sequenced sample consisted of peripheral blood. The rearrangement combines TRBV4-1 with TRBJ2-3, and TRBD1 aligns with 11 junction nucleotides. This clonotype originated in a man between 50 and 59 years old with COVID-19, enrolled during active disease. The encoded CDR3 is CASSQDGQGALTDTQYF. The DNA sequence is TGCGCCAGCAGCCAAGACGGACAGGGGGCCTTGACAGATACGCAGTATTTT.